This T cell receptor beta chain is drawn from a study of cytomegalovirus exposure and HLA in healthy donors. TCRdb's copy holds only in-frame clones and misses some; the assay was immunoSEQ multiplex PCR. The table includes more than 300,000 clones, 70% to 90% detected once. To note about this clone: The antigen is undetermined.

The donors were part of the roughly 120-subject validation cohort, which stood apart from the roughly 700-subject first cohort. Study conclusions and caveats: Both high specificity and high sensitivity reportedly marked the classifier's diagnosis of cytomegalovirus status.

Germline V gives CDR1 SGHNT, CDR2 YYREEE (reference sequence). Trimming cost V 0 bases and J 8 bases, with 14 bases left between them. The CDR3 is 14 residues long. V usage is TRBV5-4 and J usage is TRBJ1-2; a possible D gene is TRBD1 (5 bases). The TCR sequence derives from a woman between 18 and 30 years old in good health and CMV-seronegative. The sample comprised PBMCs. The DNA of the CDR3 is TGTGCCAGCAGCTTGGGGACACACGACTGGGGCTACACCTTC. This sequence encodes CASSLGTHDWGYTF.